This T cell receptor (beta chain) originates from a study of glioma-infiltrating T cells. With regard to this clonotype: Its antigen is unidentified. This clone may be a read error of a much larger clone one base away.

Whole-study results and caveats: Non-neoplastic patients had below-expected tissue-blood divergence, while all gliomas exceeded expectation. Tissue and blood shared very few CDR3 sequences.

The CDR3 sequence is 15 residues long. CDR1 is SGHRS, CDR2 YFSETQ, per germline. Trimming cost V 7 bases and J 9 bases; bases outside gene matches: 10. TCR alpha and beta CDR3 regions were amplified from RNA using iRepertoire nested multiplex PCR. For one-step reverse transcription and amplification, about 90-450 ng of tissue mRNA or PBMC total RNA was used. TCRdb ran MiXCR on the multiplex PCR reads and lists one entry per CDR3 protein. The sample holds approximately 40,000 distinct CDR3 sequences, under 25% seen once. The sample taken for sequencing was glioma tissue, nonneoplastic brain tissue, or PBMCs (not recorded which). This receptor was identified in a human donor with low-grade glioma or glioblastoma, undergoing nonglioma brain surgery, or in good health (not recorded which). The chain uses TRBV5-1 and TRBJ1-6, with 10 bases that match TRBD1. CDR3 sequence reads: CASGRDRGSSSPLHF. The DNA for the CDR3 is TGCGCCAGCGGCAGGGACAGGGGAAGTAGTTCACCCCTCCACTTT.